Presented here are 11 T cell receptor beta chains from one specimen sequenced in a study of Graves' ophthalmopathy and Graves' hyperthyroidism. RNA transcripts yielded amplified TCR beta CDR3 regions. The authors performed first-round RT-PCR with HTBI primers and then a second-round multiplex PCR. TCRdb reprocessed the multiplex PCR reads with MiXCR, giving one entry per CDR3 protein. Of around 600,000 distinct CDR3 sequences in the sample, roughly 41% were seen once. The sequenced sample was peripheral blood. Receptors originate from an adult man with Graves' ophthalmopathy.

This clonotype came up many times. The chain recombines TRBV19 with TRBJ1-1; the D is unclear. The CDR3 consists of 13 residues. From germline, CDR1 is LNHDA and CDR2 SQIVND (reference sequence). V shed 2 bases and J shed 4 bases, with 8 bases lying between them. CDR3 loop: CASSIWGATEAFF. The DNA for the CDR3 is TGTGCCAGTAGTATATGGGGTGCCACTGAAGCTTTCTTT.

V and J are TRBV29-1 and TRBJ1-2, with D perhaps matching TRBD1 (5 bases). Deletions cut 6 bases from V and 7 bases from J, with 24 bases between. The germline CDR1 and CDR2 sequences are SQVTM and ANQGSEA. The CDR3 has 15 amino acids. The CDR3: CSVEGTGRVGGGYTF. CDR3 in DNA: TGCAGCGTAGAGGGGACGGGAAGGGTTGGGGGTGGCTACACCTTC.

This clonotype occurred many times. The chain joins TRBV10-3 to TRBJ2-2; D remains ambiguous. Germline assignment: CDR1 ENHRY and CDR2 SYGVKD. V lost 4 bases to trimming and J lost 7 bases, with 10 bases between them. There are 13 residues in the CDR3. The CDR3 loop is CAISAVLGGELFF. The CDR3 region has the DNA TGTGCCATCAGTGCGGTGTTAGGCGGGGAGCTGTTTTTT.

The V and J genes are TRBV2 and TRBJ1-2; 10 positions agree with TRBD1. CDR1 and CDR2 from the germline V gene are SNHLY and FYNNEI. Trimming removed 8 bases from V and 6 bases from J; junction bases left unmatched: 6. The CDR3 runs to 13 residues. CDR3: CASPRDRGHGYTF. CDR3 DNA: TGTGCCAGCCCCCGGGACAGGGGACATGGCTACACCTTC.

The chain couples TRBV10-3 to TRBJ2-3; weak D call: TRBD2 (6 bases). Germline V CDR1 and CDR2: ENHRY, SYGVKD. V was shortened by 3 bases and J by 1 base, with 11 bases between the two germline ends. The CDR3 totals 15 residues. The CDR3: CAISDRGGGTDTQYF. The CDR3 DNA follows: TGTGCCATCAGTGACCGGGGCGGGGGCACAGATACGCAGTATTTT.

On this clonotype itself: Here the CDR3 omits its conserved ending phenylalanine or tryptophan, so a read error is the likely source. J is TRBJ1-2 and V is TRBV20-1; 11 bases line up with TRBD1. Germline assignment: CDR1 DFQATT and CDR2 SNEGSKA (reference sequence). This CDR3 has 15 residues. V lost 2 bases, J lost 4 bases, and 6 bases stayed unmatched. In DNA, the CDR3 is TGCAGTGCTAGATGGACAGGGGGCGATGGCTATGGCTACACCATC. This codes for CSARWTGGDGYGYTI.

The chain employs TRBV7-9 and TRBJ2-2; D gene ambiguous. Trimming pared 5 bases from V and 11 bases from J, leaving 15 bases between. The CDR3 spans 13 residues. Germline assignment: CDR1 SEHNR and CDR2 FQNEAQ (reference sequence). The CDR3 DNA sequence: TGTGCCAGCAGCGGGTCAGGCTACAATGAGCTGTTTTTT. It codes for CASSGSGYNELFF.

In its sample, this clonotype was seen many times. The chain uses TRBV7-9 and TRBJ2-7, with 7 positions matching TRBD2. The CDR3 loop spans 16 amino acids. In germline, CDR1 is SEHNR, CDR2 FQNEAQ (reference sequence). With V trimmed by 1 base and J by 2 bases, 8 bases remained unmatched. The CDR3 sequence is CASSLGVGLEAYEQYF. CDR3 sequence (DNA): TGTGCCAGCAGCTTAGGAGTCGGACTAGAGGCCTACGAGCAGTACTTC. Together with reference TRBV7-9 and TRBJ2-7, the CDR3 gives the full variable domain: DTGVSQNPRHKITKRGQNVTFRCDPISEHNRLYWYRQTLGQGPEFLTYFQNEAQLEKSRLLSDRFSAERPKGSFSTLEIQRTEQGDSAMYLCASSLGVGLEAYEQYFGPGTRLTVT.

This clonotype was counted only a few times. The chain carries TRBV6-1 and TRBJ1-4; D gene ambiguous. With 2 bases removed from V and 4 bases from J, the gap between germline ends came to 8 bases. The V gene's germline CDR1 is MNHNS and CDR2 SASEGT. This CDR3 has 14 amino acids. CDR3 nucleotide sequence: TGTGCCAGCAGTGAAAGGCGGGATAATGAAAAACTGTTTTTT. Translation: CASSERRDNEKLFF.

Notes on this clonotype: Given a much more abundant clone one base away, this may be a read error. The chain links TRBV4-2 to TRBJ1-6, with no clear D. CDR3 length: 14 residues. Germline V CDR1 and CDR2: LGHNA, YNFKEQ. The CDR3 region has the DNA TGTGCCGGCAGCCACGGCGGGAGTAGATCACCCCTCCACTTT. Its translation: CAGSHGGSRSPLHF.

The V call is TRBV19, the J call TRBJ1-3, with a possible D match to TRBD1 (6 bases). The CDR3 is 16 amino acids. The germline gives CDR1 LNHDA, CDR2 SQIVND (reference sequence). Deletions cut 6 bases from V and 0 bases from J, with 15 bases between. CDR3 sequence: CASSQPGHLSGNTIYF. The CDR3 DNA reads TGTGCCAGTAGCCAACCGGGACATCTCTCTGGAAACACCATATATTTT.